The TCR beta chain under discussion was sequenced for a study of PD-1 blockade in classical Hodgkin lymphoma. The assay was immunoSEQ multiplex PCR, and TCRdb's table has in-frame clones only and misses some. The table has about 11,000 clones, 60% to 80% seen once. All patients experienced relapse after autologous stem cell transplantation, and brentuximab vedotin exposure was variable. On this clone: What it binds is not known.

Findings and caveats of the study: Although disease activity or prior therapy may be involved, causes of the repertoire differences remain undefined. Patients newly diagnosed and complete responders had comparable baseline diversity.

The V and J ends lost 3 bases and 3 bases, in that order; junction bases with no gene match: 4. This CDR3 has 15 residues. Germline V gene data show CDR1 as MDHEN and CDR2 as SYDVKM. The V call is TRBV28, the J call TRBJ1-5; TRBD1 aligns across 8 bases. The TCR comes from a human donor with classical Hodgkin lymphoma. The sample consisted of peripheral blood mononuclear cells (PBMCs), taken at baseline. Here the CDR3 reads CASSLRQGNNQPQHF. CDR3 nucleotides: TGTGCCAGCAGTTTGAGACAGGGGAACAATCAGCCCCAGCATTTT.